The present T cell receptor beta chain was sequenced within a study of shared clonotypes between healthy human individuals. Remarks on this clone: Its antigen is not known.

Study outcomes and limitations: Sequencing depth was expected to influence donor clonotype sharing. For naive CD4 cells, roughly 4.8% of clonotypes were shared across a handful of donors.

The CDR3 runs 12 residues. The V end was cut by 6 bases, the J end by 3 bases, with 5 bases between. Germline lookup yields CDR1 SNHLY and CDR2 FYNNEI. Sequencing was performed with immunoSEQ multiplex PCR; in TCRdb, only in-frame clones are kept and a portion is missing. The sample contains about 2.4 million clones, roughly 93% of which appear only once. All the donors were Caucasian adults who lived in Nashville, Tennessee. This sequence joins TRBV2 and TRBJ2-2; D is uncertain. The receptor was isolated from a man between 18 and 35 years old in good health. Some clones in this sample may be carry-over from other donors' samples. What was sequenced was naive CD4+ T cells from PBMCs. Subset in this sample: CD45RA+ positively selected. CDR3 region: CASRDDTGELFF. The CDR3 DNA sequence: TGTGCCAGCAGAGACGACACCGGGGAGCTGTTTTTT.